Listed here are 17 T cell receptor beta chains from one sample, sequenced in a study of blood T cell repertoires in COVID-19. This table comes from immunoSEQ multiplex PCR, and its TCRdb copy is limited to in-frame clones, with some not included. The data contain 80,000 to 95,000 clones, approximately 80% of them seen just once; the ten biggest clones take up 4% to 6%. The specimen was peripheral blood. Every receptor here comes from an elderly man with COVID-19, enrolled during active disease.

The chain couples TRBV5-8 to TRBJ2-1, with 7 nucleotides matching TRBD2. V dropped 10 bases and J dropped 0; count of bases not matched to a gene: 10. Germline V CDR1 and CDR2: SGHTS, YDEGEE. The CDR3 extends over 15 amino acids. The CDR3 reads CAPGVTGGSYNEQFF. Here the CDR3 DNA reads TGTGCCCCCGGGGTGACGGGAGGCTCCTACAATGAGCAGTTCTTC.

The chain links TRBV19 to TRBJ2-2, with unresolved D. The CDR3 has 15 residues. Per germline, CDR1 LNHDA and CDR2 SQIVND (reference sequence). Trimming removed 3 bases from V and 6 bases from J, with 14 bases in between. CDR3 DNA: TGTGCCAGTAGTATCAACCTAAATCGTCCCGGGGAGCTGTTTTTT. Residues: CASSINLNRPGELFF. The full variable domain, with the rest looked up from reference TRBV19 and TRBJ2-2, is DGGITQSPKYLFRKEGQNVTLSCEQNLNHDAMYWYRQDPGQGLRLIYYSQIVNDFQKGDIAEGYSVSREKKESFPLTVTSAQKNPTAFYLCASSINLNRPGELFFGEGSRLTVL.

The CDR3 DNA follows: TGTGCCAGCAGCCCCCTGCGGCGGCTAGCGTGGGACTACAATGAGCAGTTCTTC. Translation: CASSPLRRLAWDYNEQFF. The chain uses TRBV13 and TRBJ2-1; D perhaps matches TRBD2 (6 bases). The CDR3 sequence is 18 residues long. Trimming stripped 5 bases from V and 3 bases from J, with 23 bases between. CDR1 is PRHDT, CDR2 FYEKMQ, per germline (reference sequence).

The rearrangement links TRBV19 to TRBJ1-2, with D tentatively TRBD1 (5 bases). Germline-derived CDR1 and CDR2 are LNHDA and SQIVND (reference sequence). Trimming pared 2 bases from V and 2 bases from J, leaving 9 bases between. CDR3 length: 14 residues. The CDR3 loop reads CASSIIGGNYGYTF. The CDR3 DNA sequence: TGTGCCAGTAGTATAATCGGGGGGAACTATGGCTACACCTTC.

This chain joins TRBV7-2 and TRBJ2-2; D is perhaps TRBD1 (6 bases). Germline loops: CDR1 SGHTA, CDR2 FQGNSA. CDR3 length equals 14 residues. Trimming took off 3 bases at V and 3 bases at J, with 8 bases between the two ends. CDR3 protein: CASSFWTDTGELFF. In DNA form, the CDR3 reads TGTGCCAGCAGCTTCTGGACAGACACCGGGGAGCTGTTTTTT.

This clone has just one count. This rearrangement joins TRBV9 to TRBJ2-2; TRBD1 agrees at 8 bases. Germline V CDR1 and CDR2: SGDLS, YYNGEE. This CDR3 contains 14 residues. V lost 5 bases and J lost 3; bases outside the gene matches: 3. Here the CDR3 reads CASSQTGDTGELFF. The DNA of the CDR3 is TGTGCCAGCAGTCAGACAGGGGACACCGGGGAGCTGTTTTTT.

This sequence joins TRBV28 and TRBJ1-3; 9 nucleotides agree with TRBD1. Unmatched junction bases numbered 7, after V lost 6 bases and J lost 4 bases. Germline V CDR1 and CDR2: MDHEN, SYDVKM. The CDR3 is made up of 15 amino acids. CDR3 residues: CASSYRGLSGNTIYF. CDR3 nucleotide sequence: TGTGCCAGCAGCTACAGGGGGCTTTCGGGAAACACCATATATTTT.

This clone was seen a few times. The same CDR3 is also encoded by other DNA sequences in this sample. This sequence joins TRBV6-5 and TRBJ2-7; TRBD1 matches at 7 bases. The CDR3 length is 13 residues. With 6 bases clipped from V and 4 bases from J, the junction kept 6 bases outside the gene matches. Germline loops: CDR1 MNHEY, CDR2 SVGAGI. The CDR3 DNA sequence: TGTGCCAGCAGACGACAGGGTGGGTACGAGCAGTACTTC. Its protein product is CASRRQGGYEQYF.

This chain links TRBV6-2 or TRBV6-3 with TRBJ1-2, with TRBD1 matching over 7 bases. CDR1 is MNHEY and CDR2 is SVGEGT in the germline V gene. Germline trimming cut 10 bases from V and 2 bases from J; bases unmatched to any gene: 16. The CDR3 totals 16 residues. This CDR3 is CAINPTGLIPNYGYTF. The CDR3 DNA follows: TGTGCCATCAACCCGACAGGGTTGATTCCAAACTATGGCTACACCTTC.

The rearrangement uses TRBV6-5 and TRBJ1-6; 7 bases align to TRBD1. The V gene end was trimmed by 6 bases and the J gene end by 10 bases; junction bases not matched to a gene: 9. From germline, CDR1 is MNHEY and CDR2 SVGAGI. There are 14 residues in the CDR3. The CDR3 region is CASSTGVKGSPLHF. Written as DNA, the CDR3 is TGTGCCAGCAGCACAGGGGTTAAGGGCTCACCCCTCCACTTT.

This sequence joins TRBV2 and TRBJ1-1; TRBD1 matches 9 bases. The V segment lost 8 bases and the J segment 0 bases; nucleotides outside the gene matches: 7. The CDR3 is 15 amino acids. Germline loops: CDR1 SNHLY, CDR2 FYNNEI. CDR3 sequence: CASSIQGAVNTEAFF. CDR3 sequence (DNA): TGTGCCAGCTCTATACAGGGGGCTGTGAACACTGAAGCTTTCTTT.

The chain links TRBV4-2 to TRBJ2-2; TRBD1 matches at 10 bases. With V trimmed by 1 base and J by 4 bases, 6 bases remained unmatched. Looked up from germline, CDR1 is LGHNA and CDR2 is YNFKEQ. The CDR3 has 17 residues. This chain's CDR3 is CASSQAGTGARTGELFF. The CDR3 nucleotides are TGTGCCAGCAGCCAAGCGGGGACAGGGGCCCGCACCGGGGAGCTGTTTTTT.

The rearrangement uses TRBV3-1 (or the pseudogene TRBV3-2) and TRBJ2-3; 15 nucleotides align to TRBD2. Trimming took 6 bases from V and 3 from J; bases not matched to a gene: 4. Germline lookup yields CDR1 LGHDT and CDR2 YNNKEL (reference sequence). The CDR3 is 16 residues long. DNA for the CDR3: TGTGCCAGCAGGGCCGGGACTAGCGGGAGGACAGATACGCAGTATTTT. It codes for CASRAGTSGRTDTQYF.

The chain carries TRBV7-9 and TRBJ1-6, with no clear D. The CDR3 is 16 residues long. Deletions cut 1 base from V and 9 bases from J, with 16 bases between. The V gene's germline CDR1 is SEHNR and CDR2 FQNEAQ (reference sequence). The CDR3 region is CASSLDRGSGVSPLHF. The CDR3 DNA reads as TGTGCCAGCAGCTTAGATCGTGGGTCCGGAGTTTCACCCCTCCACTTT.

The genes are TRBV3-1 (or the pseudogene TRBV3-2) and TRBJ2-5, with D perhaps TRBD2 (7 bases). This CDR3 comprises 16 residues. The germline gives CDR1 LGHDT, CDR2 YNNKEL (reference sequence). Trimming left V 1 base short and J 4 bases short, with 16 bases between. The chain's CDR3 is CASSQVLGGGLETQYF. Here the CDR3 DNA reads TGTGCCAGCAGCCAAGTTTTGGGGGGGGGCTTAGAGACCCAGTACTTC.

This chain links TRBV7-2 with TRBJ2-3, with 15 bases aligning to TRBD2. Per germline, CDR1 SGHTA and CDR2 FQGNSA. V shed 6 bases, J shed 5 bases, and the junction held 0 bases outside the gene matches. The CDR3 loop spans 14 amino acids. In DNA form, the CDR3 reads TGTGCCAGCAGGGGACTAGCGGGAGGAGATACGCAGTATTTT. Protein product: CASRGLAGGDTQYF.

This clone has a single count. The gene calls are TRBV11-2 and TRBJ2-4; 8 nucleotides align to TRBD1. Looked up from germline, CDR1 is SGHAT and CDR2 is FQNNGV. J lost 1 base, V lost 1 base, and 12 bases had no gene match. CDR3 length equals 19 residues. CDR3 sequence (DNA): TGTGCCAGCAGCTTAGTCAGGGGGCAGTCCAATACGGCCAAAAACATTCAGTACTTC. Residues: CASSLVRGQSNTAKNIQYF.